The 21 T cell receptor beta chains below were found in one sample sequenced in a study of cytomegalovirus exposure and HLA in healthy donors. It was with 60 Vbeta and 13 Jbeta primers that the PCR ran. Measured with immunoSEQ multiplex PCR; TCRdb has only the in-frame clones, and not every one. The table has about 130,000 clones, approximately 61% seen once. Sequencing was done on a sample of PBMCs. The receptors were gathered from a human donor in good health.

The chain employs TRBV7-8 and TRBJ1-1, with unresolved D. Per the germline V gene, CDR1 is SGHVS and CDR2 is FQNEAQ. Trimming stripped 1 base from V and 3 bases from J, with 6 bases between. The CDR3 contains 13 residues. The CDR3 nucleotides read TGTGCCAGCAGCTTAGGCTCGGACACTGAAGCTTTCTTT. As protein: CASSLGSDTEAFF. Looking up the rest from reference TRBV7-8 and TRBJ1-1 gives the full variable domain: GAGVSQSPRYKVAKRGQDVALRCDPISGHVSLFWYQQALGQGPEFLTYFQNEAQLDKSGLPSDRFFAERPEGSVSTLKIQRTQQEDSAVYLCASSLGSDTEAFFGQGTRLTVV.

This sequence joins TRBV9 and TRBJ2-2; D not resolved. This CDR3 is built from 13 residues. V lost 3 bases to trimming and J lost 2 bases, with 5 bases between them. Germline V lookup: CDR1 SGDLS, CDR2 YYNGEE. This chain's CDR3 is CASSGTNTGELFF. Written as DNA, the CDR3 is TGTGCCAGCAGCGGAACTAACACCGGGGAGCTGTTTTTT.

The chain carries TRBV28 and TRBJ2-5; 7 nucleotides match TRBD2. With V trimmed by 5 bases and J by 1 base, 13 bases remained unmatched. This CDR3 contains 17 residues. Germline CDR1 and CDR2: MDHEN and SYDVKM. The CDR3 loop is CASSPPRRAGPQETQYF. CDR3 sequence (DNA): TGTGCCAGCAGTCCCCCCCGGAGAGCGGGACCCCAAGAGACCCAGTACTTC. Full variable domain (remainder filled in from reference TRBV28 and TRBJ2-5): DVKVTQSSRYLVKRTGEKVFLECVQDMDHENMFWYRQDPGLGLRLIYFSYDVKMKEKGDIPEGYSVSREKKERFSLILESASTNQTSMYLCASSPPRRAGPQETQYFGPGTRLLVL.

CDR3 in DNA: TGTGCCAGCTCACCGACAGTCCGCTCCTACGAGCAGTACTTC. Translated, it gives CASSPTVRSYEQYF. The genes are TRBV18 and TRBJ2-7, with D maybe TRBD1 (5 bases). V shed 3 bases and J shed 0 bases, with 9 bases lying between them. Germline lookup yields CDR1 KGHSH and CDR2 LQKENI. This CDR3 is built from 14 residues.

The chain couples TRBV4-1 to TRBJ1-2; 9 positions agree with TRBD1. The CDR3 totals 16 residues. Germline CDR1 reads MGHRA; CDR2 reads YSYEKL. The ends lost 2 bases at V and 7 bases at J; junction bases unmatched: 11. The CDR3 DNA is TGCGCCAGCAGCCAATCCCGGGACAGGGAACGAAGTGGCTACACCTTC. It is translated as CASSQSRDRERSGYTF.

The rearrangement links TRBV7-9 to TRBJ2-2; D gene unclear. The CDR3 has 14 amino acids. V was cut by 2 bases and J by 5 bases, with 9 bases left in between. Germline V CDR1 and CDR2: SEHNR, FQNEAQ (reference sequence). DNA of the CDR3: TGTGCCAGCAGCTTACCACAGAGTACCGGGGAGCTGTTTTTT. This sequence encodes CASSLPQSTGELFF.

The chain uses TRBV7-8 and TRBJ1-1; possibly TRBD1 for D (6 bases). The CDR3 runs to 15 residues. V lost 5 bases to trimming and J lost 3 bases, with 16 bases between them. Germline CDR1 and CDR2: SGHVS and FQNEAQ. In DNA, the CDR3 is TGTGCCAGCAGCACCTATCAGGGGATTGACACTGAAGCTTTCTTT. Its translation: CASSTYQGIDTEAFF.

The chain employs TRBV6-6 and TRBJ1-2, with 9 bases lining up with TRBD1. Looked up from germline, CDR1 is MNHNY and CDR2 is SVGAGI (reference sequence). V gave up 8 bases and J gave up 7 bases; unmatched junction bases: 11. The CDR3 is 14 amino acids. In nucleotides, the CDR3 is TGTGCCAGCGCAATCACACAGGGGGCTGGTGGCTACACCTTC. Residues: CASAITQGAGGYTF.

V and J are TRBV6-4 and TRBJ2-7; D perhaps matches TRBD1 (5 bases). Germline V lookup: CDR1 MRHNA, CDR2 SNTAGT. The CDR3 sequence is 14 residues long. Trimming removed 7 bases from V and 3 bases from J, with 16 bases in between. CDR3 sequence reads: CASILRTPIYEQYF. The DNA for the CDR3 is TGTGCCAGCATTTTGAGGACACCTATCTACGAGCAGTACTTC.

The chain joins TRBV7-8 to TRBJ1-5; TRBD1 matches 9 bases. With 4 bases clipped from V and 1 base from J, the junction kept 5 bases outside the gene matches. The CDR3 contains 16 residues. CDR1 and CDR2 (germline): SGHVS, FQNEAQ. In DNA, the CDR3 is TGTGCCAGCAGCTCCCGACAGGGGGGGAGCAATCAGCCCCAGCATTTT. Protein: CASSSRQGGSNQPQHF.

This sequence joins TRBV11-1 and TRBJ2-5; tentative D call: TRBD1 (6 bases). The CDR3 length is 14 residues. V was pared by 3 bases and J by 5 bases, with 13 bases between. Germline V lookup: CDR1 SGHAT, CDR2 FQDESV (reference sequence). For the CDR3, the DNA is TGTGCCAGCAGCTTGGGACAATCACGGGAGACCCAGTACTTC. Protein sequence: CASSLGQSRETQYF.

V is TRBV4-1 and J is TRBJ1-5; 7 nucleotides agree with TRBD1. CDR3 length equals 17 residues. J gave up 4 bases and V 5 bases, and 14 bases lay outside the gene matches. Germline CDR1 and CDR2: MGHRA and YSYEKL. CDR3 residues: CASSSIPVQGRNQPQHF. The CDR3 bases are TGCGCCAGCAGCTCCATCCCGGTACAGGGGAGGAATCAGCCCCAGCATTTT.

The sample holds one count of this clone. The chain carries TRBV27 and TRBJ1-4, with D unresolved. Per germline, CDR1 MNHEY and CDR2 SMNVEV (reference sequence). V was pared by 5 bases and J by 8 bases, with 21 bases between. The CDR3 is made up of 16 amino acids. The CDR3 here is CASSLNPSGLGEKLFF. CDR3 bases: TGTGCCAGCAGTCTTAACCCCTCGGGGTTAGGCGAAAAACTGTTTTTT.

This clone was detected a few times. This chain links TRBV5-1 with TRBJ2-3; 8 bases align to TRBD2. CDR3 length: 17 amino acids. Germline trimming cut 4 bases from V and 0 bases from J; bases unmatched to any gene: 10. From germline, CDR1 is SGHRS and CDR2 YFSETQ. The DNA of the CDR3 is TGCGCCAGCAGCAAAACTAGCGGAGCAACTAGCACAGATACGCAGTATTTT. Translated, it gives CASSKTSGATSTDTQYF.

The chain joins TRBV7-9 to TRBJ2-7; 7 nucleotides line up with TRBD2. The CDR3 contains 18 residues. Trimming cost V 4 bases and J 2 bases; bases outside gene matches: 17. The germline V gene has CDR1 SEHNR and CDR2 FQNEAQ (reference sequence). CDR3 sequence (DNA): TGTGCCAGCAGCTCGGCGGCGGGACTAACGACCAACCCCTACGAGCAGTACTTC. Amino acid sequence: CASSSAAGLTTNPYEQYF.

This clone has a handful of counts. The CDR3 coding sequence is TGCGCCAGCAGCCAAGGCGAGCCGATTAAGAACACTGAAGCTTTCTTT. Translated: CASSQGEPIKNTEAFF. The chain is built from TRBV4-1 and TRBJ1-1, with no clear D. Germline V gene data show CDR1 as MGHRA and CDR2 as YSYEKL. The CDR3 consists of 16 residues. V dropped 1 base and J dropped 1 base, with 13 bases sitting between them.

This chain connects TRBV7-3 to TRBJ2-7, with TRBD1 identical over 10 bases. CDR1 and CDR2 from the germline V gene are SGHTA and FQGTGA. The length of the CDR3 is 14 residues. J gave up 5 bases and V 4 bases, and 5 bases lay outside the gene matches. The CDR3 is CASSYGGTGDEQYF. The CDR3 coding sequence is TGTGCCAGCAGCTACGGTGGGACAGGGGACGAGCAGTACTTC.

This clone was found a few times. The chain employs TRBV19 and TRBJ1-1; TRBD1 might be the D (5 bases). The CDR3 runs 12 residues. Between the trimmed V and J ends, which lost 5 bases and 4 bases, there was a span of 8 bases. Germline V lookup: CDR1 LNHDA, CDR2 SQIVND (reference sequence). The CDR3: CASSGGGTEAFF. For the CDR3, the DNA is TGTGCCAGTAGTGGGGGGGGCACTGAAGCTTTCTTT.

In its sample, this clone was seen a few times. This sequence joins TRBV6-1 and TRBJ2-2; D ambiguous. The germline CDR1 and CDR2 sequences are MNHNS and SASEGT. The CDR3 contains 14 residues. Trimming shortened V by 5 bases and J by 0 bases, and 7 bases separated the two germline ends. CDR3: CASSPTTNTGELFF. The CDR3 DNA follows: TGTGCCAGCAGTCCTACCACGAACACCGGGGAGCTGTTTTTT.

The rearrangement links TRBV5-1 to TRBJ2-7; D not resolved. CDR3 length equals 14 residues. Trimming took off 0 bases at V and 1 base at J, with 8 bases between the two ends. Germline assignment: CDR1 SGHRS and CDR2 YFSETQ. CDR3 in amino acids: CASSLESVSYEQYF. The CDR3 nucleotides read TGCGCCAGCAGCTTGGAGTCAGTTTCCTACGAGCAGTACTTC.

The chain employs TRBV10-3 and TRBJ1-3, with 9 bases that match TRBD1. Trimming at V came to 5 bases and at J to 2 bases, leaving 4 bases not matched to a gene. This CDR3 is built from 15 residues. Germline V CDR1 and CDR2: ENHRY, SYGVKD. CDR3 DNA sequence: TGTGCCATCAGTCCGGGACAGGGACCTGGAAACACCATATATTTT. It translates to CAISPGQGPGNTIYF.